The 20 T cell receptor beta chains in this list originate from one sample, sequenced in a study of graft-versus-host responses after intestinal transplantation (dated by TCRdb to the early 2020s). Preparation of the library involved the immunoSEQ multiplex PCR assay. In its TCRdb copy, this immuneACCESS table keeps in-frame sequences only and misses some clones. Where compared with another copy, unresolved V genes explain less than half of these, and the others have no known cause. The sample data list around 100,000 clones, and over 85% of these were observed just once. The ten largest make up roughly 0.24% of the sample. The sample's time point label is to be understood as: cells obtained before transplantation from donor or recipient. No antigens are known for them. The sequencing here drew on unstimulated CD4+ T cells sorted from spleen or lymph node cells, taken before transplant. The receptor source for this set is a human donor who was the organ donor for an intestinal transplant.

The V and J genes are TRBV27 and TRBJ1-5; D is undetermined. Germline loops: CDR1 MNHEY, CDR2 SMNVEV (reference sequence). V lost 6 bases to trimming and J lost 0 bases, with 12 bases between them. The CDR3 is 15 amino acids. CDR3 nucleotide sequence: TGTGCCAGCAGCCTGTACAGCGGTAGCAATCAGCCCCAGCATTTT. It yields the protein CASSLYSGSNQPQHF.

The chain employs TRBV7-7 and TRBJ2-5; 7 bases align to TRBD1. After removal of 5 bases from V and 2 bases from J, the junction contained 8 bases not matched to a gene. CDR1 is SSHAT and CDR2 is FNYEAQ in the germline V gene (reference sequence). The CDR3 is made up of 15 amino acids. The CDR3 region is CASSRNSGQQETQYF. The CDR3 DNA follows: TGTGCCAGCAGCCGAAACTCGGGACAGCAAGAGACCCAGTACTTC.

The gene calls are TRBV11-2 and TRBJ1-1; D gene ambiguous. The CDR3 is 13 amino acids. Germline V gene lookup returns CDR1 SGHAT and CDR2 FQNNGV. Trimming took 2 bases from V and 0 from J, leaving 4 bases between them. In DNA, the CDR3 is TGTGCCAGCAGCTTACATATGAACACTGAAGCTTTCTTT. It specifies CASSLHMNTEAFF.

This chain joins TRBV7-2 and TRBJ2-1; D gene ambiguous. The CDR3 is 13 residues long. Trimming left V 1 base short and J 5 bases short, with 6 bases between. Germline V lookup: CDR1 SGHTA, CDR2 FQGNSA. DNA of the CDR3: TGTGCCAGCAGCTTAGGGCCGAACAATGAGCAGTTCTTC. Its translation: CASSLGPNNEQFF.

This chain connects TRBV10-3 to TRBJ2-1, with 13 bases identical to TRBD2. The CDR3 runs to 14 residues. CDR1 and CDR2 from the germline V gene are ENHRY and SYGVKD. With V trimmed by 8 bases and J by 8 bases, 6 bases remained unmatched. CDR3 amino acids: CAIQGLAGYDEQFF. CDR3 sequence (DNA): TGTGCCATCCAGGGACTAGCGGGATATGATGAGCAGTTCTTC.

This sequence joins TRBV10-3 and TRBJ2-5, with TRBD2 identical over 12 bases. Germline V gene sequence: CDR1 ENHRY, CDR2 SYGVKD. The length of the CDR3 is 15 residues. V was pared by 5 bases and J by 4 bases, with 5 bases of the junction left unmatched. In nucleotides, the CDR3 is TGTGCCATCAGTCGACTAGCGGGAGAGGGAGAGACCCAGTACTTC. Its protein product is CAISRLAGEGETQYF.

This rearrangement joins TRBV5-1 to TRBJ1-3; the match to TRBD1 covers 11 bases. Germline CDR1 is SGHRS and CDR2 is YFSETQ. The ends lost 3 bases at V and 0 bases at J; junction bases unmatched: 2. The CDR3 totals 16 residues. This CDR3 is CASSWGQGVSGNTIYF. The CDR3 DNA reads TGCGCCAGCAGCTGGGGACAGGGGGTCTCTGGAAACACCATATATTTT.

The chain carries TRBV5-8 and TRBJ2-1; TRBD2 might be the D (7 bases). Germline V gene lookup returns CDR1 SGHTS and CDR2 YDEGEE. The length of the CDR3 is 16 residues. V was pared by 3 bases and J by 3 bases, with 16 bases between. CDR3 residues: CASSYRRGAGYNEQFF. The CDR3 region has the DNA TGTGCCAGCAGCTACCGACGGGGGGCCGGCTACAATGAGCAGTTCTTC.

The chain combines TRBV6-1 with TRBJ1-1, with D possibly matching TRBD1 (5 bases). The CDR3 runs 13 residues. The ends were cut back, 6 bases at V and 5 bases at J, with 13 bases in the middle. Per germline, CDR1 MNHNS and CDR2 SASEGT. CDR3 residues: CASRGGRGTEAFF. The DNA for the CDR3 is TGTGCCAGCAGGGGAGGGCGGGGGACTGAAGCTTTCTTT.

This chain joins TRBV14 and TRBJ2-5; D might be TRBD1 or TRBD2, each matching 5 bases. Trimming took off 1 base at V and 7 bases at J, with 16 bases between the two ends. The CDR3 runs 15 residues. Germline CDR1 reads SGHDN; CDR2 reads FVKESK. CDR3 coding DNA: TGTGCCAGCAGCCAAGTTTCGGGGACGTTAGGGACCCAGTACTTC. This codes for CASSQVSGTLGTQYF.

V gene TRBV19 combines with J gene TRBJ2-5; tentatively, D is TRBD2 (6 bases). Per the germline V gene, CDR1 is LNHDA and CDR2 is SQIVND (reference sequence). V was cut by 1 base and J by 4 bases, with 7 bases left in between. The CDR3 runs 13 residues. CDR3 bases: TGTGCCAGTAGTATAGGACTAGGAGAGACCCAGTACTTC. This encodes CASSIGLGETQYF.

The chain couples TRBV9 to TRBJ1-3; no clear D. Trimming took 0 bases from V and 2 from J, leaving 9 bases between them. This CDR3 spans 15 amino acids. CDR1 and CDR2 (germline): SGDLS, YYNGEE. In DNA form, the CDR3 reads TGTGCCAGCAGCGTAGCACTGGAAACTGGAAACACCATATATTTT. Translating gives CASSVALETGNTIYF.

The chain employs TRBV6-8 and TRBJ1-1; D gene ambiguous. The germline V and J ends were trimmed by 7 bases and 3 bases, with 12 bases remaining between them. The CDR3 totals 13 residues. Germline loops: CDR1 MNHGY, CDR2 SAAAGT. This CDR3 is CASTQDLHTEAFF. CDR3 DNA sequence: TGTGCCAGCACCCAGGACCTGCACACTGAAGCTTTCTTT.

V gene TRBV19 combines with J gene TRBJ1-6, with 9 bases aligning to TRBD1. The germline V gene has CDR1 LNHDA and CDR2 SQIVND (reference sequence). CDR3 size: 15 residues. With 6 bases clipped from V and 8 bases from J, the junction kept 8 bases outside the gene matches. CDR3 sequence reads: CASRPGQGLDSPLHF. CDR3 DNA: TGTGCCAGTAGGCCGGGACAGGGACTGGATTCACCCCTCCACTTT.

The chain employs TRBV10-3 and TRBJ2-2; 10 bases map to TRBD2. V gave up 11 bases and J gave up 3 bases; unmatched junction bases: 15. This CDR3 comprises 17 residues. Germline V gives CDR1 ENHRY, CDR2 SYGVKD. The CDR3 sequence is CASIATVLAGYTGELFF. The CDR3 nucleotides read TGTGCCTCCATCGCCACAGTACTAGCGGGATACACCGGGGAGCTGTTTTTT.

The CDR3 DNA reads TGTGCCAGCAGTTTCCGGGACAGGTTTGAAAAACTGTTTTTT. It is translated as CASSFRDRFEKLFF. The chain has TRBV6-1 and TRBJ1-4; 8 bases align to TRBD1. The V gene end was trimmed by 5 bases and the J gene end by 7 bases; junction bases not matched to a gene: 6. The CDR3 is made up of 14 amino acids. Germline lookup yields CDR1 MNHNS and CDR2 SASEGT.

This clone occurred once. CDR3 in amino acids: CASSKGYEQFF. CDR3 nucleotide sequence: TGTGCCAGCAGCAAGGGGTATGAGCAGTTCTTC. The J gene is TRBJ2-1, the V gene TRBV4-2; a weak D match, TRBD1 (5 bases). CDR1 and CDR2 (germline): LGHNA, YNFKEQ. CDR3 size: 11 residues. Trimming removed 5 bases from V and 8 bases from J, with 7 bases in between.

The chain recombines TRBV7-9 with TRBJ2-3; D remains ambiguous. V dropped 5 bases and J dropped 0 bases, with 0 bases sitting between them. This CDR3 comprises 11 residues. Germline V lookup: CDR1 SEHNR, CDR2 FQNEAQ (reference sequence). For the CDR3, the DNA is TGTGCCAGCAGCAGCACAGATACGCAGTATTTT. Translated, it gives CASSSTDTQYF. Together with reference TRBV7-9 and TRBJ2-3, the CDR3 gives the full variable domain: DTGVSQNPRHKITKRGQNVTFRCDPISEHNRLYWYRQTLGQGPEFLTYFQNEAQLEKSRLLSDRFSAERPKGSFSTLEIQRTEQGDSAMYLCASSSTDTQYFGPGTRLTVL.

CDR3 in amino acids: CAWSASGRAYNEQFF. CDR3 nucleotides: TGTGCCTGGAGCGCTAGCGGGAGGGCCTACAATGAGCAGTTCTTC. This chain links TRBV30 with TRBJ2-1; 12 nucleotides agree with TRBD2. Losses at the gene ends were 3 bases for V and 2 bases for J; bases not matched to a gene: 2. Germline V CDR1 and CDR2: GTSNPN, SVGIG (reference sequence). The CDR3 runs to 15 residues.

The J gene is TRBJ2-1, the V gene TRBV29-1; D tentatively reads TRBD1 or TRBD2 (6 bases each). CDR3 length equals 13 residues. Per germline, CDR1 SQVTM and CDR2 ANQGSEA. V was pared by 5 bases and J by 4 bases, with 12 bases between. CDR3 residues: CSVSRGVYNEQFF. For the CDR3, the DNA is TGCAGCGTTTCGAGGGGGGTTTACAATGAGCAGTTCTTC.